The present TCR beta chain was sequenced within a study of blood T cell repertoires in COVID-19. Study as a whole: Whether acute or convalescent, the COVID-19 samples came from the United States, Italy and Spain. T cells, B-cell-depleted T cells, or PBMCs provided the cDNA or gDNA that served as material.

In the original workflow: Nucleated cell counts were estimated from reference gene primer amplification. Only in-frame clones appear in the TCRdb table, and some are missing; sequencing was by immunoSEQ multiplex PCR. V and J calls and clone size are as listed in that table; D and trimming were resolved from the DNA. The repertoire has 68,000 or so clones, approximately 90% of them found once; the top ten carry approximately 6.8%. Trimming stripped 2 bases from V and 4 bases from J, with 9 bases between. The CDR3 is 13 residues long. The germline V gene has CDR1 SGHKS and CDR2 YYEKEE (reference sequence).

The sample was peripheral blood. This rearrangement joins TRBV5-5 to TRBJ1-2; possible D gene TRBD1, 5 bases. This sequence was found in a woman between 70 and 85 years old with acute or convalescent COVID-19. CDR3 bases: TGTGCCAGCAGCTTACGGGGGGGCTATGGCTACACCTTC. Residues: CASSLRGGYGYTF.